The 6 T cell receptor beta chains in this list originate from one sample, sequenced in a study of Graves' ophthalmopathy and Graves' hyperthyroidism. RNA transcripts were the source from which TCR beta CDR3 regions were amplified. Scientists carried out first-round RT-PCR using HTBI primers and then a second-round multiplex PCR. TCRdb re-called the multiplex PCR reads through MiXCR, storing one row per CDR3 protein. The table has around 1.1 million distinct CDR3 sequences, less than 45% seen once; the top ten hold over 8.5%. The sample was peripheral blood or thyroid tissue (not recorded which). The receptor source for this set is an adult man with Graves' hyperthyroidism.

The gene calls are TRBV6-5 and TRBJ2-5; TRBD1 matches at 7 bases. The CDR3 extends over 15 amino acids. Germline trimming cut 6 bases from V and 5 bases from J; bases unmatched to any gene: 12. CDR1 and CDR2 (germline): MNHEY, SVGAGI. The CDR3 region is CASSSTGLNGETQYF. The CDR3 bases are TGTGCCAGCAGCTCGACAGGGCTGAACGGGGAGACCCAGTACTTC.

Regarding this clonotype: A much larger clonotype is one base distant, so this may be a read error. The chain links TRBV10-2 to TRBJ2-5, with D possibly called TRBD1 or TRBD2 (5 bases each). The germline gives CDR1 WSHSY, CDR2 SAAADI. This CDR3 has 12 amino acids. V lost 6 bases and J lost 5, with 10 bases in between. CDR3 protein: CASRGESETQYF. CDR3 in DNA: TGCGCCAGCAGGGGGGAATCCGAGACCCAGTACTTC.

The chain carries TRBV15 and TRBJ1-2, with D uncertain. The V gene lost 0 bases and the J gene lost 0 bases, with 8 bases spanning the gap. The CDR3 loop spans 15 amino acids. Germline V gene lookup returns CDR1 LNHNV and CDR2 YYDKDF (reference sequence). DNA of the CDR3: TGTGCCACCAGCAGAGATCCAGATTCTAACTATGGCTACACCTTC. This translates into CATSRDPDSNYGYTF.

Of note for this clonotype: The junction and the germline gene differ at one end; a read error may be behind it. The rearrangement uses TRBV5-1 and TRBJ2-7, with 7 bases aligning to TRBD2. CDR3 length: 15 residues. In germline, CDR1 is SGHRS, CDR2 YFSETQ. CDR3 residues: CASSGKTGQDYEQYF. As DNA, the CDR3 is TGTGCCAGCAGCGGGAAGACGGGGCAGGACTACGAGCAGTACTTC. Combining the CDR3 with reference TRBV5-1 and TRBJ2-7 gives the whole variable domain KAGVTQTPRYLIKTRGQQVTLSCSPISGHRSVSWYQQTPGQGLQFLFEYFSETQRNKGNFPGRFSGRQFSNSRSEMNVSTLELGDSALYLCASSGKTGQDYEQYFGPGTRLTVT.

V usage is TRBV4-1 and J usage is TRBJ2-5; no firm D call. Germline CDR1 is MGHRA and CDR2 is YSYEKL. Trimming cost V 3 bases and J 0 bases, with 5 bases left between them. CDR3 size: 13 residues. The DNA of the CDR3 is TGCGCCAGCAGCCACGGAGACCAAGAGACCCAGTACTTC. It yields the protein CASSHGDQETQYF.

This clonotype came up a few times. The CDR3 spells CASSSGTASSGANVLTF. In DNA, the CDR3 is TGTGCCAGCAGTTCCGGGACTGCTAGCTCTGGGGCCAACGTCCTGACTTTC. The gene calls are TRBV13 and TRBJ2-6; possibly TRBD2 for D (6 bases). Germline V gene lookup returns CDR1 PRHDT and CDR2 FYEKMQ (reference sequence). The CDR3 totals 17 residues. V was cut by 6 bases and J by 0 bases, with 15 bases left in between. Full variable domain (remainder filled in from reference TRBV13 and TRBJ2-6): AAGVIQSPRHLIKEKRETATLKCYPIPRHDTVYWYQQGPGQDPQFLISFYEKMQSDKGSIPDRFSAQQFSDYHSELNMSSLELGDSALYFCASSSGTASSGANVLTFGAGSRLTVL.